The 12 T cell receptor beta chains below all came from one sample that was sequenced in a study of identical twins. TCRdb used MiXCR to reprocess the 5' RACE reads, holding one entry per CDR3 protein. Of under 900,000 distinct CDR3 sequences in the sample, 10% to 15% are singletons; the top ten hold around 1.6%. The same data also went into a second study, on yellow fever vaccine responses in identical twins.

Material: PBMCs. The receptors shown here come from a woman under 30 in good health.

A few counts support this clonotype. J is TRBJ2-7 and V is TRBV6-5; 8 bases are shared with TRBD1. The CDR3 extends over 14 amino acids. The germline V gene has CDR1 MNHEY and CDR2 SVGAGI. V lost 0 bases, J lost 7 bases, and 5 bases stayed unmatched. CDR3 DNA: TGTGCCAGCAGTTACTCTCCAGGGGGCGGGGAGCAGTACTTC. Protein sequence: CASSYSPGGGEQYF.

The chain is built from TRBV4-2 and TRBJ2-7; the match to TRBD2 covers 8 bases. This CDR3 is built from 16 residues. V lost 4 bases, J lost 4 bases, and 12 bases stayed unmatched. Germline V gene data show CDR1 as LGHNA and CDR2 as YNFKEQ. The CDR3 region is CASSRARDGRVYEQYF. The DNA for the CDR3 is TGTGCCAGCAGCCGCGCCCGGGACGGGAGGGTGTACGAGCAGTACTTC.

This clonotype was counted at least ten times. V gene TRBV7-9 combines with J gene TRBJ1-2, with a possible D match to TRBD1 (6 bases). Germline lookup yields CDR1 SEHNR and CDR2 FQNEAQ (reference sequence). This CDR3 is built from 13 residues. With 1 base removed from V and 8 bases from J, the gap between germline ends came to 11 bases. CDR3: CASSLEGGRGYTF. DNA of the CDR3: TGTGCCAGCAGCTTAGAGGGGGGGCGAGGCTACACCTTC. Complete variable domain (other parts from reference TRBV7-9 and TRBJ1-2): DTGVSQNPRHKITKRGQNVTFRCDPISEHNRLYWYRQTLGQGPEFLTYFQNEAQLEKSRLLSDRFSAERPKGSFSTLEIQRTEQGDSAMYLCASSLEGGRGYTFGSGTRLTVV.

In this sample, this clonotype turned up a few times. V and J are TRBV27 and TRBJ1-1; 12 bases line up with TRBD1. V lost 6 bases to trimming and J lost 10 bases; unmatched junction nucleotides: 12. Germline lookup yields CDR1 MNHEY and CDR2 SMNVEV (reference sequence). CDR3 size: 15 residues. The CDR3 here is CASSTLGTGGFRAFF. As DNA, the CDR3 is TGTGCCAGCAGCACGCTTGGGACAGGGGGCTTTCGAGCTTTCTTT.

This clonotype came up a few times. The V call is TRBV12-3 or TRBV12-4, the J call TRBJ2-7; the D is unclear. CDR3 size: 14 residues. Trimming took off 7 bases at V and 2 bases at J, with 15 bases between the two ends. The CDR3 coding sequence is TGTGCCAGCACCGACCAGAGCGCCACCTACGAGCAGTACTTC. The encoded protein is CASTDQSATYEQYF.

This clonotype was detected only a few times. This chain joins TRBV12-3 or TRBV12-4 and TRBJ2-2; D call uncertain. The length of the CDR3 is 15 residues. With 3 bases removed from V and 0 bases from J, the gap between germline ends came to 8 bases. The CDR3 region is CASSLIQTNTGELFF. As DNA, the CDR3 is TGTGCCAGCAGTTTGATACAGACGAACACCGGGGAGCTGTTTTTT.

In this sample, this clonotype turned up a few times. The V call is TRBV6-1, the J call TRBJ2-1; 10 bases map to TRBD2. With V trimmed by 6 bases and J by 5 bases, 7 bases remained unmatched. The CDR3 totals 15 residues. The germline V gene has CDR1 MNHNS and CDR2 SASEGT. CDR3 amino acids: CASSKGTSVHNEQFF. CDR3 coding DNA: TGTGCCAGCAGCAAAGGGACTAGCGTCCACAATGAGCAGTTCTTC.

This clonotype was counted only a few times. This chain joins TRBV9 and TRBJ1-2, with a weak D call TRBD1 (5 bases). The CDR3 length is 17 residues. The germline CDR1 and CDR2 sequences are SGDLS and YYNGEE. The V end was cut by 4 bases, the J end by 8 bases, with 27 bases between. The CDR3 DNA is TGTGCCAGCAGCCCCCACACGGGGGGGACCGTCGGTACGGGCTACACCTTC. The encoded protein is CASSPHTGGTVGTGYTF.

This clonotype appeared many times. The rearrangement joins TRBV20-1 to TRBJ2-1; D is uncertain. V was clipped by 3 bases and J by 8 bases, with 14 bases between them. Germline-derived CDR1 and CDR2 are DFQATT and SNEGSKA (reference sequence). The CDR3 totals 13 residues. This chain's CDR3 is CSARLASWDEQFF. In DNA, the CDR3 is TGCAGTGCTAGGTTAGCCTCCTGGGATGAGCAGTTCTTC.

At least ten counts were recorded for this clonotype. The rearrangement uses TRBV6-4 and TRBJ2-5, with 13 bases lining up with TRBD2. In germline, CDR1 is MRHNA, CDR2 SNTAGT. The trim removed 5 bases at V and 5 bases at J, leaving 8 bases unmatched. CDR3 length: 16 residues. CDR3: CASSPRGTSGAETQYF. The CDR3 nucleotides read TGTGCCAGCAGTCCCCGAGGGACTAGCGGGGCGGAGACCCAGTACTTC.

This clonotype has at least ten counts. This chain connects TRBV29-1 to TRBJ1-1, with 10 bases identical to TRBD1. After removal of 6 bases from V and 1 base from J, the junction contained 17 bases not matched to a gene. Germline CDR1 and CDR2: SQVTM and ANQGSEA. The CDR3 spans 18 residues. The CDR3 sequence is CSVVDGARDRGRNTEAFF. The CDR3 coding sequence is TGCAGCGTGGTCGACGGGGCCCGGGACAGGGGTCGGAACACTGAAGCTTTCTTT.

Ten or more counts support this clonotype. The rearrangement links TRBV6-4 to TRBJ2-3; 9 bases fit TRBD2. V gave up 3 bases and J gave up 0 bases; unmatched junction bases: 1. This CDR3 is built from 15 residues. CDR1 is MRHNA, CDR2 SNTAGT, per germline. CDR3: CASSEAGGSTDTQYF. The CDR3 DNA reads TGTGCCAGCAGTGAAGCGGGGGGTAGCACAGATACGCAGTATTTT.